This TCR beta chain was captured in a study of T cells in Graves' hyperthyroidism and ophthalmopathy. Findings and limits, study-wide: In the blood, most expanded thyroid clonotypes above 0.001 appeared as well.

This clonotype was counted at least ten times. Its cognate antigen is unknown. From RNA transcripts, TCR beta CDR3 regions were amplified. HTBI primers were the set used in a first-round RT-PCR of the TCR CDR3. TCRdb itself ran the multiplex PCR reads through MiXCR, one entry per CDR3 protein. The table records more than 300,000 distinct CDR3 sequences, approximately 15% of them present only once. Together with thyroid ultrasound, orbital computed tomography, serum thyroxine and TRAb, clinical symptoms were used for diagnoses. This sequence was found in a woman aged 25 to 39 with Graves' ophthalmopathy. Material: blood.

The CDR3 protein is CASSIVGQNTGELFF. The CDR3 nucleotides are TGTGCCAGTAGTATTGTGGGACAGAACACCGGGGAGCTGTTTTTT. The V call is TRBV19, the J call TRBJ2-2; D is possibly TRBD1 (6 bases). CDR1 is LNHDA, CDR2 SQIVND, per germline (reference sequence). There are 15 residues in the CDR3. V lost 3 bases, J lost 1 base, and 9 bases lay in between.